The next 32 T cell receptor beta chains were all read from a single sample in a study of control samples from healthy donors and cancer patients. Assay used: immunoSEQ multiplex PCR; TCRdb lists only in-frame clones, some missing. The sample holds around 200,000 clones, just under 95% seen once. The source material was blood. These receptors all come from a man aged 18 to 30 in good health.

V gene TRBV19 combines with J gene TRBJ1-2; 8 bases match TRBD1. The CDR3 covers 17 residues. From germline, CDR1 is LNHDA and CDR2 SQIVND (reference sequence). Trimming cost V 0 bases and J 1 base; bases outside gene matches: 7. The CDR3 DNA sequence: TGTGCCAGTAGTATAGAGGCAGGGGGCTCTTATAACTATGGCTACACCTTC. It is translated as CASSIEAGGSYNYGYTF. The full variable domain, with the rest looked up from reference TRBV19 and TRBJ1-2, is DGGITQSPKYLFRKEGQNVTLSCEQNLNHDAMYWYRQDPGQGLRLIYYSQIVNDFQKGDIAEGYSVSREKKESFPLTVTSAQKNPTAFYLCASSIEAGGSYNYGYTFGSGTRLTVV.

The CDR3 nucleotides read TGTGCCAGCAGCCAATCCCGAAGTGGGAGGAGTGGCTACACCTTC. It yields the protein CASSQSRSGRSGYTF. This sequence joins TRBV3-1 (or the pseudogene TRBV3-2) and TRBJ1-2; D gene unclear. Deletions cut 2 bases from V and 7 bases from J, with 17 bases between. Germline V gives CDR1 LGHDT, CDR2 YNNKEL (reference sequence). The CDR3 contains 15 residues.

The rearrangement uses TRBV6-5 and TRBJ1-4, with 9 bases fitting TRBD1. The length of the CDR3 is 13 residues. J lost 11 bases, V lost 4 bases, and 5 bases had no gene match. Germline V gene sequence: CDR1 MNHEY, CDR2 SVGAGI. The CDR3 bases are TGTGCCAGCAGTTCGACAGGGGGGTATAAACTGTTTTTT. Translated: CASSSTGGYKLFF.

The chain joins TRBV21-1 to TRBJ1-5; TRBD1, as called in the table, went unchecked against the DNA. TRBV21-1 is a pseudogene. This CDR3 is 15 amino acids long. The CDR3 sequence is CASSKSGRADQPQHF. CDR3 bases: TGTGCCAGCAGCAAATCTGGCAGGGCGGATCAGCCCCAGCATTTT.

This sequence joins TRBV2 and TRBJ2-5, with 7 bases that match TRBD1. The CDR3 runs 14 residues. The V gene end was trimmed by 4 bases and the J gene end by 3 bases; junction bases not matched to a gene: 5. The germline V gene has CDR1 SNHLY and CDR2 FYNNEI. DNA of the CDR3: TGTGCCAGCAGTGCGGGGACAGATGAAGAGACCCAGTACTTC. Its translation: CASSAGTDEETQYF.

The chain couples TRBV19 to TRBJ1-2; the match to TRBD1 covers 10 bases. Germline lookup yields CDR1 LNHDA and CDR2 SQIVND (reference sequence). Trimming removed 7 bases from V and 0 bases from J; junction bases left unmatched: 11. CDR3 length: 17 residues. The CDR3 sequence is CASNDRGRGRANYGYTF. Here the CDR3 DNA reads TGTGCCAGTAACGACAGGGGGCGAGGAAGGGCTAACTATGGCTACACCTTC.

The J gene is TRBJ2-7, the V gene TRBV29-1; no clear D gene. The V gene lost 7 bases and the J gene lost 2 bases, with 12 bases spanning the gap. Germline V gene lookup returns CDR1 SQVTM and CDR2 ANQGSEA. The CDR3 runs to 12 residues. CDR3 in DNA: TGCAGCGCCGTAAAGGGTCCCTACGAGCAGTACTTC. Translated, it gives CSAVKGPYEQYF.

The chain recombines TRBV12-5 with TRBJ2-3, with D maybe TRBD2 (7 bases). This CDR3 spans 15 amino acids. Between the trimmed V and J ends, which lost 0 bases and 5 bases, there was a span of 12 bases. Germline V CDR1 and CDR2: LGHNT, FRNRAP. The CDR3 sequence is CASGLVWGGGDTQYF. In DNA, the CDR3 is TGTGCTAGTGGTTTGGTGTGGGGGGGCGGAGATACGCAGTATTTT.

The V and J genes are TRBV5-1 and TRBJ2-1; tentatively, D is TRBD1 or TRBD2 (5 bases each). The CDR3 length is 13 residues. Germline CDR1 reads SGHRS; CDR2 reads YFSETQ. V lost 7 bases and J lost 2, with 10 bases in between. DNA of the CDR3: TGCGCCAGCCGGGACCGAACCTACAATGAGCAGTTCTTC. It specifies CASRDRTYNEQFF.

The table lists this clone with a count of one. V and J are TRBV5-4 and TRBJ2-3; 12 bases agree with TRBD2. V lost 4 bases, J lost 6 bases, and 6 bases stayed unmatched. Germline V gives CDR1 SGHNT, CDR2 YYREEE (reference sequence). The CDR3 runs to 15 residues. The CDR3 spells CASSLTSGGSDTQYF. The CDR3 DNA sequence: TGTGCCAGCAGCCTCACTAGCGGGGGGAGTGATACGCAGTATTTT.

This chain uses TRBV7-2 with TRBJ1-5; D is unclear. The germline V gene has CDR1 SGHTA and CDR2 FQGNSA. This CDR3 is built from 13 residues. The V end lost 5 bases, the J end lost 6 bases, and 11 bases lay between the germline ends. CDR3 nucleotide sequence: TGTGCCAGCAGCCTTTTCTGGGGTCAGCCCCAGCATTTT. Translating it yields CASSLFWGQPQHF.

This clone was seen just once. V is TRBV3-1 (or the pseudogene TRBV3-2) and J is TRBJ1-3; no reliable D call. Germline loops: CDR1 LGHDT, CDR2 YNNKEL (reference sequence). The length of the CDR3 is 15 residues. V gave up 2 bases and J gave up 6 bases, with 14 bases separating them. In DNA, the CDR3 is TGTGCCAGCAGCCAATTAACCCGCACTCCAAACACCATATATTTT. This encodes CASSQLTRTPNTIYF.

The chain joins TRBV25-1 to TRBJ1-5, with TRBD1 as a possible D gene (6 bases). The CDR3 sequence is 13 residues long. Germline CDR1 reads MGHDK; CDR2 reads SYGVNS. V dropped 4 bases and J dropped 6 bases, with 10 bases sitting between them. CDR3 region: CASSAQGIQPQHF. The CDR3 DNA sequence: TGTGCCAGCAGTGCACAGGGAATTCAGCCCCAGCATTTT. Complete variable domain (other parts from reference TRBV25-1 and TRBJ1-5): EADIYQTPRYLVIGTGKKITLECSQTMGHDKMYWYQQDPGMELHLIHYSYGVNSTEKGDLSSESTVSRIRTEHFPLTLESARPSHTSQYLCASSAQGIQPQHFGDGTRLSIL.

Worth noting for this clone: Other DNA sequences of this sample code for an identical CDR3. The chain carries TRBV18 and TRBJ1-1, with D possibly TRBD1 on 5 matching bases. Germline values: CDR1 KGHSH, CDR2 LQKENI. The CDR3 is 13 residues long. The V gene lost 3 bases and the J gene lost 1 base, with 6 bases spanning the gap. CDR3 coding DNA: TGTGCCAGCTCACCGGGACCGAACACTGAAGCTTTCTTT. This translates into CASSPGPNTEAFF.

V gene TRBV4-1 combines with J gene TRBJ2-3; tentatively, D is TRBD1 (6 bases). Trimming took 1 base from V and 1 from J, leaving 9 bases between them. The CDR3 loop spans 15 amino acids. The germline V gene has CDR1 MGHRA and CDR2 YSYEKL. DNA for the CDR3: TGCGCCAGCAGCCAAGCGGGACAAGGCACAGATACGCAGTATTTT. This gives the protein CASSQAGQGTDTQYF.

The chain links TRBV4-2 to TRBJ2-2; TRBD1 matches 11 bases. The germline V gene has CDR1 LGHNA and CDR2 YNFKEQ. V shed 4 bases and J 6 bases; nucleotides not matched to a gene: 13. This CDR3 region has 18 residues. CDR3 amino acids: CASSPPIGLGQGAGELFF. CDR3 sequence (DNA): TGTGCCAGCAGCCCCCCTATTGGTTTGGGACAGGGGGCCGGGGAGCTGTTTTTT.

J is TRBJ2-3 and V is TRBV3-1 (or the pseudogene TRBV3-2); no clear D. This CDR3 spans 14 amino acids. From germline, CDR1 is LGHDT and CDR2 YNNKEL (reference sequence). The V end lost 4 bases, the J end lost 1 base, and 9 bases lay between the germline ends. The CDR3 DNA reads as TGTGCCAGCAGCCCGGTCCTAGGCACAGATACGCAGTATTTT. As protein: CASSPVLGTDTQYF.

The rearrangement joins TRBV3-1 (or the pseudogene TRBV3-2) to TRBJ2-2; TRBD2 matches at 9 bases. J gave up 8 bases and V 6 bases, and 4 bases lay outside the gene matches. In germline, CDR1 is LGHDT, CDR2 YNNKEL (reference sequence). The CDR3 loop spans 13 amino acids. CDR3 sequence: CASSLGLAGELFF. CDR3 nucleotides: TGTGCCAGCAGTCTTGGACTAGCGGGGGAGCTGTTTTTT.

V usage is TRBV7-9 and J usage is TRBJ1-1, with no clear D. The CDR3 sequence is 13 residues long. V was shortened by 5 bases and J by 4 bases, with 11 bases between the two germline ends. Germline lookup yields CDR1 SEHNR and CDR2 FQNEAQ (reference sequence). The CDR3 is CASSLAVGTEAFF. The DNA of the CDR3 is TGTGCCAGCAGCCTCGCTGTGGGCACTGAAGCTTTCTTT. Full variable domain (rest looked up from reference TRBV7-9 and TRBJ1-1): DTGVSQNPRHKITKRGQNVTFRCDPISEHNRLYWYRQTLGQGPEFLTYFQNEAQLEKSRLLSDRFSAERPKGSFSTLEIQRTEQGDSAMYLCASSLAVGTEAFFGQGTRLTVV.

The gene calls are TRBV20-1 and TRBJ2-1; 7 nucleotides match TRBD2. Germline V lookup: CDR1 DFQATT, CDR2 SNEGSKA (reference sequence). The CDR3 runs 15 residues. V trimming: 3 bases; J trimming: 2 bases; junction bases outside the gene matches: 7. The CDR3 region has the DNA TGCAGTGCTAGTCGAAGCGGGGACGCCTACAATGAGCAGTTCTTC. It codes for CSASRSGDAYNEQFF.

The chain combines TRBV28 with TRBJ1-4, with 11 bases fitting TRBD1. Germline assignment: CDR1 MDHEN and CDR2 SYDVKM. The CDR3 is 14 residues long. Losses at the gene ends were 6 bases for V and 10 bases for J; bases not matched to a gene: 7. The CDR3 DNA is TGTGCCAGCAGCAACCCGGGACAGGGGGGAAAACTGTTTTTT. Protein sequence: CASSNPGQGGKLFF.

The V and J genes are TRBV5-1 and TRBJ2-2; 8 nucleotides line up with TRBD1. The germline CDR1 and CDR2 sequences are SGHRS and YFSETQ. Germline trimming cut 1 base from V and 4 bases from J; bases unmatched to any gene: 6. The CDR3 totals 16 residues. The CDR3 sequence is CASSLPRGQSTGELFF. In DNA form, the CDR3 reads TGCGCCAGCAGCTTGCCCAGGGGGCAAAGCACCGGGGAGCTGTTTTTT.

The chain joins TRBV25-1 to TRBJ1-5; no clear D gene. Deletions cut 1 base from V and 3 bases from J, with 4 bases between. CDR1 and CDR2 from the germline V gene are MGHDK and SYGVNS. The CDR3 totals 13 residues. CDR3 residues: CASSESDNQPQHF. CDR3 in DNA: TGTGCCAGCAGTGAATCGGACAATCAGCCCCAGCATTTT.

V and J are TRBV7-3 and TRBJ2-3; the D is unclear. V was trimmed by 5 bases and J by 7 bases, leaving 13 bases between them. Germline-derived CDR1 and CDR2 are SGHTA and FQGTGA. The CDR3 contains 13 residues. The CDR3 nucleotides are TGTGCCAGCAGCCCGGTGGAAGAATATACGCAGTATTTT. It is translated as CASSPVEEYTQYF.

The CDR3 DNA sequence: TGCGCCAGCAGCCAAGACGGGGGGAAGATCAGCACAGATACGCAGTATTTT. This sequence encodes CASSQDGGKISTDTQYF. This chain uses TRBV4-1 with TRBJ2-3; 7 bases are shared with TRBD2. Germline CDR1 is MGHRA and CDR2 is YSYEKL. The CDR3 consists of 17 residues. Losses at the gene ends were 0 bases for V and 0 bases for J; bases not matched to a gene: 6.

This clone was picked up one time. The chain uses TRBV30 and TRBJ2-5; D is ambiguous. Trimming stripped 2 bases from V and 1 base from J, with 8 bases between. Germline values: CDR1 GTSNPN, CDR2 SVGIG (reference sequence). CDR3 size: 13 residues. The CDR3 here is CAWSRPGQETQYF. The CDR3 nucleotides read TGTGCCTGGAGTCGGCCAGGCCAAGAGACCCAGTACTTC.

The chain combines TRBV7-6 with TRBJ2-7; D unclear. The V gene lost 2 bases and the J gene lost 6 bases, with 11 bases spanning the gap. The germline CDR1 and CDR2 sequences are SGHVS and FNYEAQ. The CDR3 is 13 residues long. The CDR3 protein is CASSLSLSSEQYF. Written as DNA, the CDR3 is TGTGCCAGCAGCTTATCCCTCAGTAGCGAGCAGTACTTC.

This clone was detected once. The CDR3 nucleotides are TGTGCCAGCAGCAAGGACAGGGGGCAAGAGACCCAGTACTTC. Translating gives CASSKDRGQETQYF. The gene calls are TRBV7-8 and TRBJ2-5, with 10 bases that match TRBD1. Trimming cost V 5 bases and J 2 bases; bases outside gene matches: 2. The germline gives CDR1 SGHVS, CDR2 FQNEAQ. There are 14 residues in the CDR3.

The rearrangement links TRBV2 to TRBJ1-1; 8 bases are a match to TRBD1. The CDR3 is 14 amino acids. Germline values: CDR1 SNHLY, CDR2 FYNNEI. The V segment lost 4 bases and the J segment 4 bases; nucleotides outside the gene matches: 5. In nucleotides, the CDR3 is TGTGCCAGCAGTGTCCGCGACAGGGGCACTGAAGCTTTCTTT. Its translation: CASSVRDRGTEAFF.

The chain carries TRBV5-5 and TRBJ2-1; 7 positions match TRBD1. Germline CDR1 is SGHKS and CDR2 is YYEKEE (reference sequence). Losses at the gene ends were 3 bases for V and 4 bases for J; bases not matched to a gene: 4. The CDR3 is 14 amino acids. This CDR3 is CASSSLTGYNEQFF. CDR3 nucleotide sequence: TGTGCCAGCAGCTCCCTGACAGGGTACAATGAGCAGTTCTTC.

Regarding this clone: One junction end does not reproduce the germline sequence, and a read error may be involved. The CDR3 spells CASSPLPQDLIFSF. The CDR3 DNA sequence: TGTGCCAGCTCACCACTTCCACAGGACCTAATATTTTCCTTC. The chain employs TRBV18 and TRBJ1-2; D perhaps matches TRBD1 (5 bases). Germline V lookup: CDR1 KGHSH, CDR2 LQKENI. The CDR3 has 14 amino acids. The whole variable domain, filled in from reference TRBV18 and TRBJ1-2, reads NAGVMQNPRHLVRRRGQEARLRCSPMKGHSHVYWYRQLPEEGLKFMVYLQKENIIDESGMPKERFSAEFPKEGPSILRIQQVVRGDSAAYFCASSPLPQDLIFSFGSGTRLTVV.

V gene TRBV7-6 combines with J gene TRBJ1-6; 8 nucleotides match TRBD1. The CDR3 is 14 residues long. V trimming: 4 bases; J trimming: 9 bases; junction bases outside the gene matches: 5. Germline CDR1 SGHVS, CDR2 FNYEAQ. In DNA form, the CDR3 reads TGTGCCAGCAGCTCGGACAGGGAGGGTTCACCCCTCCACTTT. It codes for CASSSDREGSPLHF.